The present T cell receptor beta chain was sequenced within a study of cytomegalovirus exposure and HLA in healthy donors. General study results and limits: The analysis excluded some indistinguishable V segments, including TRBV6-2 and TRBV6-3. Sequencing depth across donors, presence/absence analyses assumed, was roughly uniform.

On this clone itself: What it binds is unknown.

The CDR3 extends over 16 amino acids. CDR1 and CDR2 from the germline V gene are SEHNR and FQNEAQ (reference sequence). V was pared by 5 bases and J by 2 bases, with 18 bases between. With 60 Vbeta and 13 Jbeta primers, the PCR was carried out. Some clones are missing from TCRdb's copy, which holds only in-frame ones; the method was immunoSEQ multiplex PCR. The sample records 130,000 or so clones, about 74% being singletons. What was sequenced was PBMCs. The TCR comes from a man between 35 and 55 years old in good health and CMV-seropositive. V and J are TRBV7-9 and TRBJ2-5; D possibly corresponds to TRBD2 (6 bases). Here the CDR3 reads CASSRRLDLGQETQYF. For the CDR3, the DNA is TGTGCCAGCAGCCGTAGACTAGATCTAGGACAAGAGACCCAGTACTTC.